This TCR beta chain emerged from a study of blood T cell repertoires in COVID-19. Study at large: The origin of the acute and convalescent COVID-19 samples was the United States, Italy and Spain.

Sequencing was performed with immunoSEQ multiplex PCR; in TCRdb, only in-frame clones are kept and a portion is missing. Of over 400,000 clones listed, about 89% are singletons. V lost 3 bases and J lost 1; bases outside the gene matches: 4. The germline V gene has CDR1 KGHDR and CDR2 SFDVKD. CDR3 size: 15 residues. The chain links TRBV24-1 to TRBJ2-5, with 7 bases identical to TRBD1. The sequenced material came from peripheral blood. The clonotype originates from a woman aged 45-59 years with COVID-19, enrolled during active disease. CDR3 sequence: CATSDHGTVQETQYF. The DNA of the CDR3 is TGTGCCACCAGTGATCACGGGACAGTCCAAGAGACCCAGTACTTC.